This T cell receptor (beta chain) originates from a study of Graves' ophthalmopathy and Graves' hyperthyroidism. The authors amplified TCR beta CDR3 regions from RNA transcripts. An opening RT-PCR round employed HTBI primers and preceded a second-round multiplex PCR. TCRdb reprocessed the multiplex PCR reads via MiXCR and lists one record per CDR3 protein. The sample holds hundreds of thousands of distinct CDR3 sequences, around a fifth seen once. The clonotype was recovered from a woman between 18 and 30 years old with stable Graves' hyperthyroidism. Some clones in this sample may be carry-over from other donors' samples. Sequencing was performed on peripheral blood.

Here the CDR3 DNA reads TGTGCCAGCAGTCGGGACGACAACTACGAGCAGTACTTC. Amino acid sequence: CASSRDDNYEQYF. The rearrangement joins TRBV2 to TRBJ2-7; D might be TRBD1 or TRBD2, each matching 5 bases. The germline V and J ends were trimmed by 5 bases and 3 bases, with 11 bases remaining between them. Looked up from germline, CDR1 is SNHLY and CDR2 is FYNNEI. The CDR3 is 13 residues long.